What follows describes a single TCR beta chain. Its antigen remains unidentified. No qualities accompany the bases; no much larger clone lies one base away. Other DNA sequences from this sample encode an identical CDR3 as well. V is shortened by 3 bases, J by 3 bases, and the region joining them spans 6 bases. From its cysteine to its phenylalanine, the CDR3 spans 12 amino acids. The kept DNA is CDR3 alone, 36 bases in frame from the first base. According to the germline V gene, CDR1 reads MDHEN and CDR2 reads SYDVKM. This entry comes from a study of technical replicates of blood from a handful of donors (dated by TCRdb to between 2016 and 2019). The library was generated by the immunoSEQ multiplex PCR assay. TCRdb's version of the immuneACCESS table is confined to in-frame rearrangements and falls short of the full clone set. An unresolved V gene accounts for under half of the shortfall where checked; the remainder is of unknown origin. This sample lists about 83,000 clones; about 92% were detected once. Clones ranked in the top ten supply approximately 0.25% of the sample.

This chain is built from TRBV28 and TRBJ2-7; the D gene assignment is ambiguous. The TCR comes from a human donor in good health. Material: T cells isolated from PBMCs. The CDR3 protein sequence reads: CASSFQNYEQYF. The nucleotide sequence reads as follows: TGTGCCAGCAGTTTCCAAAACTACGAGCAGTACTTC.